What follows is one TCR beta chain and its context. What it binds is unknown. The V gene's germline CDR1 is SGHVT and CDR2 SQSDAQ. The length of the CDR3 is 14 residues. V was cut by 5 bases and J by 9 bases, with 17 bases left in between. TCRdb recomputed calls from the RT-PCR reads with MiXCR, one row per CDR3 protein. This table has roughly 710,000 distinct CDR3 sequences, around 15% appearing once. The source of the sample is a study of response to subunit inactivated influenza vaccine. Study-wide results and caveats: Authors suggested that a seasonal influenza vaccination recruits few new T cells each time.

The sample was PBMCs from blood, taken less than 15 days before vaccination. The TCR originated in a middle-aged man who received an inactivated influenza vaccine. V and J are TRBV7-4 and TRBJ2-1; maybe TRBD1 (6 bases). The CDR3 nucleotides read TGTGCCAGCAGCCCACCTAGGACAGTTTTTGAGCAGTTCTTC. This gives the protein CASSPPRTVFEQFF.